This is a list of T cell receptor beta chains from one sample in a study of CD8 T cells in ankylosing spondylitis. TCRdb processed the 5' RACE reads anew with MiXCR; each CDR3 protein has one entry. The sample carries some 130,000 distinct CDR3 sequences, about 6.7% recorded once. The sequenced material came from blood, either unsorted or a sorted T cell fraction (not recorded which). All receptors come from a female donor with ankylosing spondylitis or in good health (not recorded which). Each CDR3 is given with its conserved first and last residue. A D gene is named only where the DNA matches it firmly. Clone size is shown for a subset of rows, as once, few, many or a class of expanded clone.

v_call: TRBV4-1
clone_size: many
j_call: TRBJ2-3
d_call: NA
cdr3_aa: CASSQAGIGTDTQYF
cdr3_nt: TGCGCCAGCAGCCAAGCAGGAATTGGCACAGATACGCAGTATTTT

v_call: TRBV5-1
clone_size: few
j_call: TRBJ2-2
d_call: NA
cdr3_aa: CASSLEATGELFF
cdr3_nt: TGCGCCAGCAGCTTGGAGGCCACCGGGGAGCTGTTTTTT

v_call: TRBV20-1
clone_size: few
j_call: TRBJ2-2
d_call: NA
cdr3_aa: CSASSLGGRPNTGELFF
cdr3_nt: TGCAGTGCTAGTTCGTTGGGGGGCAGACCGAACACCGGGGAGCTGTTTTTT

v_call: TRBV18
clone_size: NA
j_call: TRBJ1-4
d_call: NA
cdr3_aa: CASSPGPTNEKLFF
cdr3_nt: TGTGCCAGCTCACCGGGCCCAACTAATGAAAAACTGTTTTTT

v_call: TRBV6-5
clone_size: NA
j_call: TRBJ1-2
d_call: NA
cdr3_aa: CASTTGNYGYTF
cdr3_nt: TGTGCCAGCACCACAGGGAACTATGGCTACACCTTC

v_call: TRBV28
clone_size: NA
j_call: TRBJ2-7
d_call: TRBD2
cdr3_aa: CASSLGTSGDRSYEQYF
cdr3_nt: TGTGCCAGCAGTCTAGGGACTAGCGGGGATCGCTCCTACGAGCAGTACTTC

v_call: TRBV6-1
clone_size: many
j_call: TRBJ1-5
d_call: NA
cdr3_aa: CASTPPNAGALGGPQHF
cdr3_nt: TGTGCCAGCACTCCCCCCAACGCAGGGGCCCTCGGTGGGCCCCAGCATTTT

v_call: TRBV20-1
clone_size: many
j_call: TRBJ1-1
d_call: NA
cdr3_aa: CSAGQNTEAFF
cdr3_nt: TGCAGTGCTGGTCAGAACACTGAAGCTTTCTTT

v_call: TRBV4-3
clone_size: many
j_call: TRBJ2-7
d_call: NA
cdr3_aa: CASSQVRDASYEQYF
cdr3_nt: TGCGCCAGCAGCCAAGTCCGGGATGCCTCCTACGAGCAGTACTTC

v_call: TRBV7-9
clone_size: many
j_call: TRBJ1-1
d_call: NA
cdr3_aa: CASGRMNTEAFF
cdr3_nt: TGTGCCAGCGGACGGATGAACACTGAAGCTTTCTTT

v_call: TRBV11-2
clone_size: many
j_call: TRBJ1-1
d_call: TRBD1
cdr3_aa: CASRDDRANTEAFF
cdr3_nt: TGTGCCAGCAGGGATGACAGGGCGAACACTGAAGCTTTCTTT

v_call: TRBV12-3/TRBV12-4
clone_size: many
j_call: TRBJ2-3
d_call: NA
cdr3_aa: CASSRGRSTDTQYF
cdr3_nt: TGTGCCAGCAGCCGGGGGAGGAGCACAGATACGCAGTATTTT

v_call: TRBV5-1
clone_size: many
j_call: TRBJ2-1
d_call: NA
cdr3_aa: CASSLDRSGVSSYNEQFF
cdr3_nt: TGCGCCAGCAGCTTAGATCGATCTGGCGTAAGCTCCTACAATGAGCAGTTCTTC

v_call: TRBV7-2
clone_size: NA
j_call: TRBJ2-7
d_call: TRBD1
cdr3_aa: CASSAQGTGDNEQYF
cdr3_nt: TGTGCCAGCAGCGCGCAAGGGACAGGGGATAACGAGCAGTACTTC

v_call: TRBV10-3
clone_size: many
j_call: TRBJ2-3
d_call: TRBD2
cdr3_aa: CAISTAGSSTDTQYF
cdr3_nt: TGTGCCATCAGCACAGCGGGGTCTAGCACAGATACGCAGTATTTT

v_call: TRBV10-2
clone_size: many
j_call: TRBJ2-7
d_call: NA
cdr3_aa: CASTTQQGGEQYF
cdr3_nt: TGCGCCAGCACGACTCAACAGGGAGGGGAGCAGTACTTC

v_call: TRBV5-1
clone_size: many
j_call: TRBJ2-1
d_call: NA
cdr3_aa: CASSLGLANEQFF
cdr3_nt: TGCGCCAGCAGCTTGGGGCTAGCCAATGAGCAGTTCTTC

v_call: TRBV12-3/TRBV12-4
clone_size: many
j_call: TRBJ2-7
d_call: TRBD1
cdr3_aa: CASSKGQISYEQYF
cdr3_nt: TGTGCCAGCAGTAAGGGACAGATCTCTTACGAGCAGTACTTC

v_call: TRBV25-1
clone_size: many
j_call: TRBJ2-1
d_call: TRBD2
cdr3_aa: CASTTSEATNNEQFF
cdr3_nt: TGTGCCAGCACTACTAGCGAAGCTACTAACAATGAGCAGTTCTTC

v_call: TRBV2
clone_size: few
j_call: TRBJ2-3
d_call: TRBD2
cdr3_aa: CALPSGGFSTDTQYF
cdr3_nt: TGTGCACTCCCAAGCGGGGGGTTTAGCACAGATACGCAGTATTTT

v_call: TRBV7-9
clone_size: few
j_call: TRBJ1-2
d_call: NA
cdr3_aa: CASSLSRTEANYGYTF
cdr3_nt: TGTGCCAGCAGCCTATCAAGGACAGAAGCTAACTATGGCTACACCTTC

v_call: TRBV6-1
clone_size: many
j_call: TRBJ1-2
d_call: TRBD1
cdr3_aa: CAHRSPGQGNNYGYTF
cdr3_nt: TGTGCCCACAGATCCCCGGGACAGGGGAATAACTATGGCTACACCTTC

v_call: TRBV28
clone_size: many
j_call: TRBJ2-5
d_call: TRBD2
cdr3_aa: CASSSPPSGGYQETQYF
cdr3_nt: TGTGCCAGCAGTTCCCCCCCTAGCGGGGGGTACCAAGAGACCCAGTACTTC

v_call: TRBV5-1
clone_size: many
j_call: TRBJ1-2
d_call: TRBD1
cdr3_aa: CASSLIPPDRRNGYTF
cdr3_nt: TGCGCCAGCAGCTTGATCCCTCCGGACAGGCGAAATGGCTACACCTTC

v_call: TRBV3-1
clone_size: many
j_call: TRBJ1-2
d_call: NA
cdr3_aa: CASKGTSIYGYTF
cdr3_nt: TGTGCCAGCAAGGGTACATCCATCTATGGCTACACCTTC

v_call: TRBV11-1
clone_size: few
j_call: TRBJ2-1
d_call: TRBD2
cdr3_aa: CASSKGLAGPTPDYNEQFF
cdr3_nt: TGTGCCAGCAGCAAGGGGCTAGCGGGCCCCACTCCTGATTACAATGAGCAGTTCTTC

v_call: TRBV12-5
clone_size: NA
j_call: TRBJ2-1
d_call: TRBD2
cdr3_aa: CASALGTSHNEQFF
cdr3_nt: TGTGCTAGTGCCCTCGGGACTAGCCACAATGAGCAGTTCTTC

v_call: TRBV7-9
clone_size: many
j_call: TRBJ2-1
d_call: NA
cdr3_aa: CASSSGAVYNEQFF
cdr3_nt: TGTGCCAGCAGCTCAGGAGCAGTCTACAATGAGCAGTTCTTC